A single sample is the source of the 25 T cell receptor beta chains below, sequenced in a study of cytomegalovirus exposure and HLA in healthy donors. 60 Vbeta and 13 Jbeta primers were used in PCR. Using immunoSEQ multiplex PCR, the repertoire was profiled, and TCRdb retains in-frame clones only, with some absent. The repertoire includes 150,000 to 200,000 clones, about 80% of them detected once, and 2% to 2.5% sits in the top ten. The sample taken for sequencing was PBMCs. The receptor source for this set is a young woman in good health and CMV-seronegative.

This clone has only a few counts. The J gene is TRBJ2-3, the V gene TRBV11-2, with 8 bases that match TRBD1. The CDR3 consists of 15 residues. CDR1 and CDR2 (germline): SGHAT, FQNNGV. J lost 1 base, V lost 5 bases, and 5 bases had no gene match. CDR3 coding DNA: TGTGCCAGCAGCGAACAGGGGGGCGGCACAGATACGCAGTATTTT. Translated: CASSEQGGGTDTQYF.

This rearrangement joins TRBV14 to TRBJ2-7, with 7 bases lining up with TRBD1. Germline V gene sequence: CDR1 SGHDN, CDR2 FVKESK. This CDR3 is built from 15 residues. After removal of 3 bases from V and 3 bases from J, the junction contained 8 bases not matched to a gene. The CDR3 nucleotides are TGTGCCAGCAGCCAGACCGACAGGGCCTACTACGAGCAGTACTTC. Translating gives CASSQTDRAYYEQYF.

The V gene is TRBV27, the J gene TRBJ1-5, with 10 nucleotides matching TRBD1. With V trimmed by 4 bases and J by 0 bases, 6 bases remained unmatched. This CDR3 spans 17 amino acids. Germline loops: CDR1 MNHEY, CDR2 SMNVEV (reference sequence). CDR3 protein: CASSSGQGSYSNQPQHF. The CDR3 DNA is TGTGCCAGCAGTTCGGGACAGGGGAGTTATAGCAATCAGCCCCAGCATTTT.

The genes are TRBV6-5 and TRBJ1-2; tentative D call: TRBD1 (5 bases). The CDR3 has 14 residues. Trimming stripped 5 bases from V and 1 base from J, with 11 bases between. CDR1 MNHEY and CDR2 SVGAGI come from the germline V gene. The CDR3 coding sequence is TGTGCCAGCAGTGTGCAGGGATATAACTATGGCTACACCTTC. Translation: CASSVQGYNYGYTF.

The chain has TRBV6-4 and TRBJ2-1, with unresolved D. CDR1 is MRHNA and CDR2 is SNTAGT in the germline V gene. Trimming pared 3 bases from V and 7 bases from J, leaving 4 bases between. The CDR3 covers 11 residues. In DNA, the CDR3 is TGTGCCAGCAGTGATATGAATGAGCAGTTCTTC. Its protein product is CASSDMNEQFF.

This clone was seen a handful of times. The chain couples TRBV11-3 to TRBJ2-2; D ambiguous. This CDR3 spans 13 amino acids. CDR1 SGHNT and CDR2 YENEEA come from the germline V gene. Trimming stripped 6 bases from V and 3 bases from J, with 8 bases between. The CDR3 sequence: CASRGRDTGELFF. CDR3 DNA sequence: TGTGCCAGCAGAGGTCGGGACACCGGGGAGCTGTTTTTT.

This clone was counted once. The chain employs TRBV25-1 and TRBJ1-1; D uncertain. The CDR3 is made up of 16 amino acids. V gave up 4 bases and J gave up 0 bases, with 15 bases separating them. The germline CDR1 and CDR2 sequences are MGHDK and SYGVNS. CDR3 protein: CASSGAGGSLNTEAFF. CDR3 DNA: TGTGCCAGCAGTGGTGCGGGCGGCAGTCTGAACACTGAAGCTTTCTTT.

V gene TRBV7-2 combines with J gene TRBJ2-7; 10 nucleotides align to TRBD1. CDR3 size: 16 residues. From germline, CDR1 is SGHTA and CDR2 FQGNSA. The ends lost 1 base at V and 5 bases at J; junction bases unmatched: 8. The CDR3 loop reads CASSLGGRDRGNEQYF. The CDR3 DNA reads TGTGCCAGCAGCTTAGGAGGGCGGGACAGGGGAAACGAGCAGTACTTC.

The rearrangement joins TRBV7-2 to TRBJ2-4, with 8 bases that match TRBD2. With 2 bases clipped from V and 3 bases from J, the junction kept 0 bases outside the gene matches. The CDR3 is made up of 14 amino acids. The V gene's germline CDR1 is SGHTA and CDR2 FQGNSA. The CDR3 DNA follows: TGTGCCAGCAGCTTACGGGAGGGCAAAAACATTCAGTACTTC. Amino acid sequence: CASSLREGKNIQYF.

V and J are TRBV16 and TRBJ2-5, with TRBD1 identical over 9 bases. The CDR3 sequence is 16 residues long. Per the germline V gene, CDR1 is KGHSY and CDR2 is FQNENV. Trimming at V came to 2 bases and at J to 5 bases, leaving 9 bases not matched to a gene. The CDR3 reads CASSQIVTGQGETQYF. In DNA, the CDR3 is TGTGCCAGCAGCCAAATCGTAACGGGACAGGGTGAGACCCAGTACTTC.

The genes are TRBV28 and TRBJ2-7; 10 positions match TRBD2. This CDR3 is built from 16 residues. J gave up 4 bases and V 5 bases, and 11 bases lay outside the gene matches. Per germline, CDR1 MDHEN and CDR2 SYDVKM. The CDR3 reads CASSPLRASGSYEQYF. The CDR3 region has the DNA TGTGCCAGCAGTCCGCTCCGGGCTAGCGGGAGTTACGAGCAGTACTTC.

J is TRBJ1-6 and V is TRBV9; D is possibly TRBD1 (5 bases). This CDR3 spans 13 amino acids. Trimming stripped 3 bases from V and 10 bases from J, with 11 bases between. Germline assignment: CDR1 SGDLS and CDR2 YYNGEE. The CDR3 DNA sequence: TGTGCCAGCAGCGCGACGGGGGGATCACCCCTCCACTTT. Translated: CASSATGGSPLHF.

The gene calls are TRBV7-9 and TRBJ1-2; TRBD1 is a possible D gene (6 bases). V lost 4 bases and J lost 8, with 17 bases in between. CDR1 and CDR2 from the germline V gene are SEHNR and FQNEAQ (reference sequence). This CDR3 is 14 amino acids long. The CDR3 region has the DNA TGTGCCAGCAGCTCCCCGGTCAGGGGCGGGGGCTACACCTTC. Translating it yields CASSSPVRGGGYTF.

The rearrangement joins TRBV4-2 to TRBJ2-4; 14 bases are shared with TRBD2. The junction had 0 bases not matched to a gene; V was cut back by 0 bases and J by 8 bases. The CDR3 loop spans 15 amino acids. Looked up from germline, CDR1 is LGHNA and CDR2 is YNFKEQ. CDR3 DNA sequence: TGTGCCAGCAGCCAAGAGACTAGCGGGGGGGACATTCAGTACTTC. This encodes CASSQETSGGDIQYF.

The V and J genes are TRBV7-9 and TRBJ2-5; possible D gene TRBD2, 5 bases. This CDR3 contains 14 residues. The germline V gene has CDR1 SEHNR and CDR2 FQNEAQ (reference sequence). Trimming took off 2 bases at V and 5 bases at J, with 12 bases between the two ends. The CDR3 DNA sequence: TGTGCCAGCAGCTTATTCGGGGAGTGGGAGACCCAGTACTTC. Encoded protein: CASSLFGEWETQYF.

V gene TRBV7-9 combines with J gene TRBJ2-3; tentatively, D is TRBD1 (6 bases). V lost 5 bases and J 4 bases, leaving 19 bases between the germline ends. In germline, CDR1 is SEHNR, CDR2 FQNEAQ (reference sequence). This CDR3 has 16 amino acids. CDR3 amino acids: CASSSHRVLVADTQYF. CDR3 DNA: TGTGCCAGCAGCAGCCACAGGGTTCTAGTGGCAGATACGCAGTATTTT.

Concerning this clone itself: Lacking the conserved final phenylalanine or tryptophan, this CDR3 likely reflects a read error. The chain is built from TRBV27 and TRBJ1-2; 11 bases line up with TRBD1. V lost 4 bases, J lost 5 bases, and 3 bases stayed unmatched. Germline V gene data show CDR1 as MNHEY and CDR2 as SMNVEV (reference sequence). The CDR3 has 14 residues. The CDR3 coding sequence is TGTGCCAGCAGTTGGACAGGGGGCCTTTATGGCTACACCCTC. It translates to CASSWTGGLYGYTL.

J is TRBJ1-1 and V is TRBV7-2, with D perhaps matching TRBD1 (5 bases). The germline gives CDR1 SGHTA, CDR2 FQGNSA. The CDR3 covers 14 residues. Between the trimmed V and J ends, which lost 4 bases and 5 bases, there was a span of 14 bases. The CDR3 DNA is TGTGCCAGCAGCTCTCAGGGAGGTGGTACTGAAGCTTTCTTT. Amino acids: CASSSQGGGTEAFF.

This clone occurred a few times. Relative to the germline gene, one junction end is altered; a read error may explain this. The chain couples TRBV7-9 to TRBJ2-6; the match to TRBD1 covers 11 bases. CDR3 length: 15 amino acids. Germline V gene data show CDR1 as SEHNR and CDR2 as FQNEAQ (reference sequence). CDR3 in amino acids: CASSEGQGGSNGLTF. The DNA for the CDR3 is TGTGCCAGCAGCGAGGGACAGGGGGGATCCAACGGCCTGACTTTC.

The table lists this clone with a few counts. The V gene is TRBV7-2, the J gene TRBJ1-1, with 8 bases fitting TRBD1. Germline V gene data show CDR1 as SGHTA and CDR2 as FQGNSA. J was trimmed by 0 bases and V by 7 bases; bases with no gene match: 4. This CDR3 is 14 amino acids long. The CDR3 bases are TGTGCCAGCACGCGGACAGGGATGAACACTGAAGCTTTCTTT. Amino acid sequence: CASTRTGMNTEAFF.

This sequence joins TRBV4-3 and TRBJ2-3; D perhaps matches TRBD2 (6 bases). V gave up 0 bases and J gave up 11 bases, with 12 bases separating them. Germline assignment: CDR1 LGHNA and CDR2 YSLEER. CDR3 length: 13 residues. This CDR3 reads CASSQDLGGKQYF. CDR3 DNA: TGCGCCAGCAGCCAAGATTTGGGGGGAAAGCAGTATTTT.

The genes are TRBV19 and TRBJ2-2; D may be TRBD1 (6 bases). This CDR3 is built from 14 residues. Deletions cut 4 bases from V and 5 bases from J, with 11 bases between. CDR1 and CDR2 (germline): LNHDA, SQIVND (reference sequence). The DNA of the CDR3 is TGTGCCAGTAGTAAAAATCAGGGGACCGGGGAGCTGTTTTTT. Translating gives CASSKNQGTGELFF.

About this clone: The junction does not match germline at one end; this may be a read error. The V gene is TRBV7-9, the J gene TRBJ1-5, with D unclear. The germline V gene has CDR1 SEHNR and CDR2 FQNEAQ (reference sequence). The CDR3 length is 13 residues. This CDR3 reads CSSSPLSHQPQHF. CDR3 in DNA: TGTTCCAGCAGCCCGTTATCCCATCAGCCCCAGCATTTT. Drawing the rest from reference TRBV7-9 and TRBJ1-5, the complete variable domain is DTGVSQNPRHKITKRGQNVTFRCDPISEHNRLYWYRQTLGQGPEFLTYFQNEAQLEKSRLLSDRFSAERPKGSFSTLEIQRTEQGDSAMYLCSSSPLSHQPQHFGDGTRLSIL.

A few counts support this clone. The chain is built from TRBV6-4 and TRBJ2-3, with D hard to call. Germline V lookup: CDR1 MRHNA, CDR2 SNTAGT. The CDR3 extends over 19 amino acids. V was cut by 1 base and J by 2 bases, with 22 bases left in between. CDR3 nucleotide sequence: TGTGCCAGCAGTGACTTAACTCGAGACTTACGTCGTGACACAGATACGCAGTATTTT. It is translated as CASSDLTRDLRRDTDTQYF.

The CDR3 protein is CASSLSGSVRETQYF. CDR3 DNA: TGTGCCAGCAGTTTAAGCGGATCCGTTAGAGAGACCCAGTACTTC. The V gene is TRBV27, the J gene TRBJ2-5, with D maybe TRBD2 (5 bases). Per germline, CDR1 MNHEY and CDR2 SMNVEV (reference sequence). The CDR3 contains 15 residues. Trimming took 2 bases from V and 4 from J, leaving 14 bases between them.